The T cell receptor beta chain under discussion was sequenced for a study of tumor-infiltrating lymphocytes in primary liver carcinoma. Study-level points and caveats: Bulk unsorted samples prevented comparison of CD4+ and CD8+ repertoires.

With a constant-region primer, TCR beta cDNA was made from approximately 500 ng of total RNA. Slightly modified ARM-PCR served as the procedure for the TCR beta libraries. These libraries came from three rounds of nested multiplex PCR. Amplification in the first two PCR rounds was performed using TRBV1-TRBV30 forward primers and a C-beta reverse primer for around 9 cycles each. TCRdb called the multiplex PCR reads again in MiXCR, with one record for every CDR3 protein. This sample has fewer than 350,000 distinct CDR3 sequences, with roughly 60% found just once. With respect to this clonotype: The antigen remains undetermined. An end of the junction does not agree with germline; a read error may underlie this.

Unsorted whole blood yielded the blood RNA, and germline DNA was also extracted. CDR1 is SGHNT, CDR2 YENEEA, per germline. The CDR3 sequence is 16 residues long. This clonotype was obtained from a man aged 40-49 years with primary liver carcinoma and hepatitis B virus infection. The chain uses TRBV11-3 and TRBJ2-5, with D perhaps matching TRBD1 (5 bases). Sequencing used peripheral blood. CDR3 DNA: TGTGCCAGCAACTTAGGCGTGGGCCAGGGTCGCGAGACCCATTACTTC. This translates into CASNLGVGQGRETHYF.